The sequence of this T cell receptor (beta chain) was determined in a study of breast tumors, draining lymph nodes, adjacent tissues. Using its own MiXCR run on the multiplex PCR reads, TCRdb lists one record per CDR3 protein. The data show about 140,000 distinct CDR3 sequences, around a third seen once. Trimming removed 0 bases from V and 6 bases from J; junction bases left unmatched: 5. Per the germline V gene, CDR1 is SGDLS and CDR2 is YYNGEE. This CDR3 has 15 residues. This clonotype was seen ten or more times. Breast cancer patients provided tissue from their axillary draining lymph nodes. V is TRBV9 and J is TRBJ2-3; TRBD2 matches at 9 bases. Sample: axillary lymph node tissue. The clonotype was recovered from a female donor with breast cancer. Some clones in this sample may be carry-over from other donors' samples. Here the CDR3 reads CASSVAASGADTQYF. The CDR3 DNA reads TGTGCCAGCAGCGTAGCCGCTAGCGGGGCCGATACGCAGTATTTT.